These 14 T cell receptor beta chains were all obtained from the same sample, sequenced in a study of blood T cells in healthy people across ages. A second PCR of about 7 to 11 cycles used a sample-barcoded 5' primer and a J-beta primer mix. TCRdb re-derived calls from the 5' RACE reads in MiXCR, one entry per CDR3 protein. The sample lists more than 650,000 distinct CDR3 sequences, around a quarter occurring once. These records were also assigned to another study, of T cells of mothers and their children.

Sequenced material: blood. These receptors were obtained from a boy aged 5 to 17 in good health.

The chain uses TRBV15 and TRBJ1-6; D uncertain. Germline V gene sequence: CDR1 LNHNV, CDR2 YYDKDF (reference sequence). This CDR3 is built from 15 residues. Trimming left V 3 bases short and J 5 bases short, with 11 bases between. CDR3 region: CATSRIDRDNSPLHF. CDR3 sequence (DNA): TGTGCCACCAGCAGGATAGACCGAGATAATTCACCCCTCCACTTT.

The V gene is TRBV27, the J gene TRBJ2-1; no clear D gene. The J call may be wrong; the DNA end is better matched by TRBJ2-7. This CDR3 spans 16 amino acids. CDR1 MNHEY and CDR2 SMNVEV come from the germline V gene (reference sequence). CDR3: CASSLGGYHYTYEQYF. The CDR3 DNA reads as TGTGCCAGCAGTCTTGGTGGGTATCATTATACCTACGAGCAGTACTTC.

The chain couples TRBV29-1 to TRBJ2-5, with D maybe TRBD1 (5 bases). The CDR3 has 15 amino acids. Germline CDR1 reads SQVTM; CDR2 reads ANQGSEA. Trimming cost V 2 bases and J 5 bases, with 18 bases left between them. The CDR3 loop is CSVERTSSERETQYF. As DNA, the CDR3 is TGCAGCGTTGAAAGGACATCATCCGAGAGGGAGACCCAGTACTTC.

The V call is TRBV30, the J call TRBJ2-5; weak D call: TRBD1 (5 bases). The J call may be wrong; the DNA end is better matched by TRBJ2-1. Germline V lookup: CDR1 GTSNPN, CDR2 SVGIG (reference sequence). This CDR3 spans 12 amino acids. The CDR3 DNA sequence: TGTGCCTGGACCAGGGTAGGGAATGAGCAGTTCTTC. Its translation is CAWTRVGNEQFF.

The chain joins TRBV12-3 or TRBV12-4 to TRBJ1-1, with 7 bases matching TRBD1. Germline trimming cut 4 bases from V and 4 bases from J; bases unmatched to any gene: 6. This CDR3 region has 14 residues. The CDR3 DNA follows: TGTGCCAGCAGTTCCTACAGGGGAACCACTGAAGCTTTCTTT. The encoded protein is CASSSYRGTTEAFF.

This clonotype was counted only a few times. The gene calls are TRBV5-1 and TRBJ2-7; D remains unclear. V was shortened by 0 bases and J by 3 bases, with 7 bases between the two germline ends. This CDR3 has 13 amino acids. Germline V CDR1 and CDR2: SGHRS, YFSETQ. In nucleotides, the CDR3 is TGCGCCAGCAGCTTGGAGGTGGGCTACGAGCAGTACTTC. Translating it yields CASSLEVGYEQYF.

The rearrangement links TRBV3-1 to TRBJ1-2, with unresolved D. This CDR3 is built from 14 residues. Germline CDR1 reads LGHDT; CDR2 reads YNNKEL (reference sequence). V lost 2 bases to trimming and J lost 4 bases, with 11 bases between them. The CDR3 nucleotides read TGTGCCAGCAGCCAATACTCGGTCGGCTATGGCTACACCTTC. It yields the protein CASSQYSVGYGYTF.

In this sample, this clonotype turned up a few times. The rearrangement links TRBV2 to TRBJ2-5; D is possibly TRBD2 (5 bases). Germline lookup yields CDR1 SNHLY and CDR2 FYNNEI. This CDR3 contains 19 residues. Trimming stripped 3 bases from V and 5 bases from J, with 28 bases between. The CDR3 here is CASSDQEQSGSGRGETQYF. CDR3 in DNA: TGTGCCAGCAGTGATCAAGAGCAGTCAGGCTCCGGTCGCGGGGAGACCCAGTACTTC.

There are a few counts of this clonotype. This chain uses TRBV12-3 or TRBV12-4 with TRBJ1-5; the D is unclear. Trimming shortened V by 2 bases and J by 2 bases, and 10 bases separated the two germline ends. This CDR3 comprises 15 residues. The DNA of the CDR3 is TGTGCCAGCAGTTTACACCTTGGGGGCAATCAGCCCCAGCATTTT. Encoded protein: CASSLHLGGNQPQHF.

This clonotype was seen a few times. The junction and the germline gene differ at one end; a read error may be behind it. In DNA form, the CDR3 reads TGTGCCAGCAGTGAATATCGGGCGTCGGATGAAAAACTGGTTTTT. Amino acid sequence: CASSEYRASDEKLVF. J is TRBJ1-4 and V is TRBV25-1, with no clear D. Germline V gives CDR1 MGHDK, CDR2 SYGVNS. The CDR3 length is 15 residues.

The rearrangement uses TRBV9 and TRBJ2-4, with TRBD2 matching 9 bases. CDR1 is SGDLS and CDR2 is YYNGEE in the germline V gene. The CDR3 has 17 amino acids. J gave up 3 bases and V 4 bases, and 11 bases lay outside the gene matches. The CDR3: CASSPGGSGGNKNIQYF. In DNA form, the CDR3 reads TGTGCCAGCAGCCCCGGGGGTAGCGGGGGTAACAAAAACATTCAGTACTTC.

Only a few counts were recorded for this clonotype. The rearrangement links TRBV20-1 to TRBJ2-7; tentatively, D is TRBD1 (6 bases). The V end was cut by 0 bases, the J end by 1 base, with 10 bases between. Germline V lookup: CDR1 DFQATT, CDR2 SNEGSKA (reference sequence). The CDR3 is 14 amino acids. The CDR3: CSARDDQGSYEQYF. The DNA of the CDR3 is TGCAGTGCTAGAGATGATCAGGGGTCCTACGAGCAGTACTTC.

There are a few counts of this clonotype. The rearrangement joins TRBV12-3 or TRBV12-4 to TRBJ2-5, with 9 bases that match TRBD2. The J call may be faulty, since TRBJ2-7 better matches the DNA end. The CDR3 runs 15 residues. In DNA, the CDR3 is TGTGCCAGCATGAGGAGGGCTAGCGGGACCTACGAGCAGTACTTC. This codes for CASMRRASGTYEQYF.

The rearrangement joins TRBV20-1 to TRBJ1-2; the match to TRBD1 covers 8 bases. In germline, CDR1 is DFQATT, CDR2 SNEGSKA (reference sequence). V dropped 3 bases and J dropped 6; count of bases not matched to a gene: 3. This CDR3 spans 12 amino acids. CDR3 DNA sequence: TGCAGTGCTAGTGACAGGGGCAATGGCTACACCTTC. Translating gives CSASDRGNGYTF.